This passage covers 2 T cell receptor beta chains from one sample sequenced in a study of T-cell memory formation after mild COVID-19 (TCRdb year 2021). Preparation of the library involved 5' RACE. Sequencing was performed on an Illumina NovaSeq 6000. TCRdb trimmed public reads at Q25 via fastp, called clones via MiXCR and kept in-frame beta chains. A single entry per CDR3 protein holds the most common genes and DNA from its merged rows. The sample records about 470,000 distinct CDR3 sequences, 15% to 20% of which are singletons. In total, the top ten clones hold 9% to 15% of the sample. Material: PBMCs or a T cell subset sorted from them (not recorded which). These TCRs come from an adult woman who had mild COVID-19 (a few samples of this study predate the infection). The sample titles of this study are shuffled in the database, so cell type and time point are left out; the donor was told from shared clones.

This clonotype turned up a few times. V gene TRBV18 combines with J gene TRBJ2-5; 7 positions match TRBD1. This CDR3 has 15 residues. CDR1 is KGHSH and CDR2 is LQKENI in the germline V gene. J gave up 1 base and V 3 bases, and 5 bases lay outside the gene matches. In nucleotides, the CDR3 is TGTGCCAGCTCACCTCCGGGACAGATCCAAGAGACCCAGTACTTC. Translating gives CASSPPGQIQETQYF.

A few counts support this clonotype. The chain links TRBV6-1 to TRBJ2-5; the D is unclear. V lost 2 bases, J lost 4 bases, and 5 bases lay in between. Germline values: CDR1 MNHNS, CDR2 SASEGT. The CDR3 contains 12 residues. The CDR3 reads CASSEFVETQYF. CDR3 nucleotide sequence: TGTGCCAGCAGTGAATTCGTAGAGACCCAGTACTTC.